The 3 T cell receptor beta chains below come from one sample, sequenced in a study of somatic mutations in cytotoxic T cells in rheumatoid arthritis. The method was immunoSEQ multiplex PCR; TCRdb's version includes in-frame clones alone and lacks a portion of them. The top ten clones hold roughly 5.6% of a sample with tens of thousands of clones, around 76% of them seen once. Specimen: CD8+ T cells sorted from blood. These receptors all stem from a man aged 50-60 years in good health.

The genes are TRBV28 and TRBJ2-3; 10 nucleotides match TRBD2. Germline V gives CDR1 MDHEN, CDR2 SYDVKM. Germline trimming cut 6 bases from V and 5 bases from J; bases unmatched to any gene: 2. The CDR3 has 13 residues. The CDR3 nucleotides read TGTGCCAGCAGAGCGGGAGGGCTAGATACGCAGTATTTT. Its translation: CASRAGGLDTQYF. Combining the CDR3 with reference TRBV28 and TRBJ2-3 gives the whole variable domain DVKVTQSSRYLVKRTGEKVFLECVQDMDHENMFWYRQDPGLGLRLIYFSYDVKMKEKGDIPEGYSVSREKKERFSLILESASTNQTSMYLCASRAGGLDTQYFGPGTRLTVL.

The chain employs TRBV4-1 and TRBJ2-6; D gene unclear. The germline V gene has CDR1 MGHRA and CDR2 YSYEKL. The CDR3 extends over 16 amino acids. V lost 3 bases, J lost 3 bases, and 12 bases lay in between. The CDR3, as DNA: TGCGCCAGCAGCCAGACTGCCTTAAGTGGGGCCAACGTCCTGACTTTC. Translation gives CASSQTALSGANVLTF.

V and J are TRBV6-1 and TRBJ1-2; D ambiguous. The V end was cut by 5 bases, the J end by 6 bases, with 13 bases between. The CDR3 extends over 13 amino acids. The germline V gene has CDR1 MNHNS and CDR2 SASEGT. CDR3 amino acids: CASSTYTADGYTF. The CDR3 region has the DNA TGTGCCAGCAGTACGTACACGGCTGATGGCTACACCTTC.